What follows are 29 T cell receptor beta chains derived from one specimen sequenced in a study of blood T cell repertoires in COVID-19. Clones were sequenced by immunoSEQ multiplex PCR, and TCRdb holds only the in-frame ones, with some missing. The sample lists 250,000 to 400,000 clones; roughly 88% were seen once. The sequencing sample was made of peripheral blood. Source of these receptors: a woman aged 25 to 45 with COVID-19, enrolled during active disease.

The chain joins TRBV15 to TRBJ2-2; maybe TRBD1 (5 bases). Germline V gene lookup returns CDR1 LNHNV and CDR2 YYDKDF (reference sequence). Deletions cut 3 bases from V and 1 base from J, with 9 bases between. This CDR3 is built from 15 residues. CDR3 DNA sequence: TGTGCCACCAGCAGGACCAGGGTGAACACCGGGGAGCTGTTTTTT. As protein: CATSRTRVNTGELFF.

This rearrangement joins TRBV6-5 to TRBJ1-1; 7 bases fit TRBD1. Looked up from germline, CDR1 is MNHEY and CDR2 is SVGAGI. CDR3 size: 14 residues. V trimming: 7 bases; J trimming: 1 base; junction bases outside the gene matches: 6. In DNA, the CDR3 is TGTGCCAGCACCACGGGACAGACGAACACTGAAGCTTTCTTT. This gives the protein CASTTGQTNTEAFF.

This clone is a singleton in its sample. This sequence joins TRBV9 and TRBJ1-1, with D possibly matching TRBD1 (5 bases). The CDR3 is made up of 13 amino acids. From germline, CDR1 is SGDLS and CDR2 YYNGEE. Trimming pared 0 bases from V and 5 bases from J, leaving 8 bases between. CDR3 residues: CASSVEGYTEAFF. The CDR3 DNA reads as TGTGCCAGCAGCGTAGAGGGGTATACTGAAGCTTTCTTT.

The chain links TRBV7-9 to TRBJ2-5; 9 bases fit TRBD1. CDR3 length: 15 amino acids. Germline-derived CDR1 and CDR2 are SEHNR and FQNEAQ (reference sequence). The ends lost 1 base at V and 3 bases at J; junction bases unmatched: 3. CDR3 coding DNA: TGTGCCAGCAGCTTAGGGGGACAGGGTGAAGAGACCCAGTACTTC. It yields the protein CASSLGGQGEETQYF. Together with reference TRBV7-9 and TRBJ2-5, the CDR3 gives the full variable domain: DTGVSQNPRHKITKRGQNVTFRCDPISEHNRLYWYRQTLGQGPEFLTYFQNEAQLEKSRLLSDRFSAERPKGSFSTLEIQRTEQGDSAMYLCASSLGGQGEETQYFGPGTRLLVL.

This chain uses TRBV4-2 with TRBJ2-4, with TRBD2 matching over 11 bases. The CDR3 spans 16 residues. V lost 10 bases and J lost 0; bases outside the gene matches: 8. CDR1 LGHNA and CDR2 YNFKEQ come from the germline V gene. CDR3 protein: CATLAGEHLAKNIQYF. DNA of the CDR3: TGTGCCACACTAGCGGGGGAACACCTAGCCAAAAACATTCAGTACTTC.

This rearrangement joins TRBV6-5 to TRBJ2-7, with TRBD2 matching 10 bases. CDR3 length: 14 amino acids. Trimming cost V 8 bases and J 0 bases; bases outside gene matches: 4. CDR1 and CDR2 from the germline V gene are MNHEY and SVGAGI. The CDR3 bases are TGTGCCAGCCACTCTAGCGGGGGCTCCTACGAGCAGTACTTC. Translating it yields CASHSSGGSYEQYF.

This chain links TRBV5-4 with TRBJ1-4; 7 bases fit TRBD1. V dropped 4 bases and J dropped 5; count of bases not matched to a gene: 8. The germline V gene encodes CDR1 SGHNT and CDR2 YYREEE (reference sequence). The CDR3 runs 15 residues. CDR3 in DNA: TGTGCCAGCAGCATCAGACAGGGATTCAATGAAAAACTGTTTTTT. It yields the protein CASSIRQGFNEKLFF.

This clone showed up just once. CDR3 loop: CASSREGWQAEQYF. The DNA of the CDR3 is TGCGCCAGCAGCCGGGAGGGGTGGCAGGCCGAGCAGTACTTC. The chain recombines TRBV4-3 with TRBJ2-7; 7 bases agree with TRBD2. The germline V gene has CDR1 LGHNA and CDR2 YSLEER. With 4 bases clipped from V and 6 bases from J, the junction kept 9 bases outside the gene matches. The CDR3 has 14 residues.

The J gene is TRBJ1-1, the V gene TRBV30, with 8 positions matching TRBD1. J gave up 5 bases and V 3 bases, and 8 bases lay outside the gene matches. The CDR3 sequence is 14 residues long. CDR1 is GTSNPN and CDR2 is SVGIG in the germline V gene (reference sequence). The CDR3, as DNA: TGTGCCTGGAGACCCGGACAGGGATTAACTGAAGCTTTCTTT. Translation gives CAWRPGQGLTEAFF.

V and J are TRBV18 and TRBJ1-2; D possibly corresponds to TRBD1 (6 bases). CDR1 KGHSH and CDR2 LQKENI come from the germline V gene. V was trimmed by 3 bases and J by 7 bases, leaving 15 bases between them. The CDR3 is 14 amino acids. CDR3 amino acids: CASSPGNREGGYTF. CDR3 in DNA: TGTGCCAGCTCACCCGGGAACAGGGAAGGTGGCTACACCTTC.

This sequence joins TRBV18 and TRBJ2-1, with D possibly TRBD1 on 6 matching bases. CDR3 size: 14 residues. In germline, CDR1 is KGHSH, CDR2 LQKENI. V was cut by 5 bases and J by 0 bases, with 8 bases left in between. This CDR3 is CASSRTDSYNEQFF. In DNA, the CDR3 is TGTGCCAGCTCAAGGACAGACTCCTACAATGAGCAGTTCTTC. The full variable domain, rest sourced from reference TRBV18 and TRBJ2-1, is NAGVMQNPRHLVRRRGQEARLRCSPMKGHSHVYWYRQLPEEGLKFMVYLQKENIIDESGMPKERFSAEFPKEGPSILRIQQVVRGDSAAYFCASSRTDSYNEQFFGPGTRLTVL.

In regard to this clone: The sample carries other DNA sequences with the same CDR3. The rearrangement uses TRBV6-5 and TRBJ1-2; D is ambiguous. The CDR3 consists of 12 residues. Germline assignment: CDR1 MNHEY and CDR2 SVGAGI. V was cut by 5 bases and J by 1 base, with 5 bases left in between. The CDR3 DNA reads TGTGCCAGCAGTCCCAGTAACTATGGCTACACCTTC. It is translated as CASSPSNYGYTF.

This chain uses TRBV6-5 with TRBJ2-6, with 8 bases aligning to TRBD2. There are 14 residues in the CDR3. The germline V gene has CDR1 MNHEY and CDR2 SVGAGI. CDR3 sequence: CASGGRLGANVLTF. The CDR3 nucleotides are TGTGCTTCGGGAGGGCGGCTTGGGGCCAACGTCCTGACTTTC.

Note on this clone: Germline and junction disagree at one end, which may indicate a read error. V gene TRBV19 combines with J gene TRBJ2-7; TRBD2 is a possible D gene (6 bases). Per the germline V gene, CDR1 is LNHDA and CDR2 is SQIVND (reference sequence). This CDR3 region has 12 residues. The CDR3 here is CASSVSSGAPSF. The CDR3 DNA follows: TGTGCCAGTAGTGTATCCTCGGGAGCACCTTCTTTC.

The J gene is TRBJ1-3, the V gene TRBV2; D remains unclear. Per germline, CDR1 SNHLY and CDR2 FYNNEI. The CDR3 is 15 residues long. Trimming left V 5 bases short and J 0 bases short, with 11 bases between. CDR3 residues: CASSTTKSSGNTIYF. The DNA of the CDR3 is TGTGCCAGCAGTACAACAAAGTCCTCTGGAAACACCATATATTTT.

V and J are TRBV19 and TRBJ2-5; 10 bases align to TRBD2. This CDR3 has 17 residues. Germline V lookup: CDR1 LNHDA, CDR2 SQIVND (reference sequence). The V segment lost 6 bases and the J segment 4 bases; nucleotides outside the gene matches: 14. In nucleotides, the CDR3 is TGTGCCAGTAGCCCTCCAGGGCGACTAGCGGGCGGAGAGACCCAGTACTTC. It codes for CASSPPGRLAGGETQYF.

V is TRBV5-1 and J is TRBJ2-3; D is unclear. Germline values: CDR1 SGHRS, CDR2 YFSETQ. Trimming left V 4 bases short and J 2 bases short, with 14 bases between. The CDR3 totals 15 residues. The CDR3 loop reads CASSPWSGDTDTQYF. The CDR3 DNA reads TGCGCCAGCAGCCCGTGGTCGGGTGACACAGATACGCAGTATTTT.

The chain joins TRBV7-2 to TRBJ1-1; a weak D match, TRBD1 (6 bases). Germline V gene lookup returns CDR1 SGHTA and CDR2 FQGNSA. This CDR3 has 13 amino acids. V dropped 0 bases and J dropped 7 bases, with 9 bases sitting between them. The CDR3 here is CASSLARDIEAFF. CDR3 sequence (DNA): TGTGCCAGCAGCTTAGCCCGGGACATTGAAGCTTTCTTT.

A few counts support this clone. V usage is TRBV6-6 and J usage is TRBJ1-1; possibly TRBD1 for D (5 bases). V lost 4 bases to trimming and J lost 4 bases, with 16 bases between them. This CDR3 has 15 amino acids. Germline V lookup: CDR1 MNHNY, CDR2 SVGAGI (reference sequence). The CDR3 bases are TGTGCCAGCAGTTCCGGACAAGGTTGGTCCACTGAAGCTTTCTTT. Translation: CASSSGQGWSTEAFF.

This chain connects TRBV5-6 to TRBJ1-1; D may be TRBD1 (6 bases). CDR1 is SGHDT and CDR2 is YYEEEE in the germline V gene. With 4 bases removed from V and 6 bases from J, the gap between germline ends came to 16 bases. The CDR3 has 14 amino acids. The CDR3 sequence is CASSLPTGYAEAFF. As DNA, the CDR3 is TGTGCCAGCAGCCTACCAACAGGGTACGCTGAAGCTTTCTTT.

The rearrangement links TRBV6-6 to TRBJ1-2; TRBD1 agrees at 8 bases. CDR1 is MNHNY and CDR2 is SVGAGI in the germline V gene (reference sequence). V lost 8 bases, J lost 2 bases, and 7 bases stayed unmatched. This CDR3 comprises 14 residues. Written as DNA, the CDR3 is TGTGCCAGCGTACCAGGGGGCTCGAACTATGGCTACACCTTC. It yields the protein CASVPGGSNYGYTF.

The CDR3 coding sequence is TGTGCCAGCAGCCAGGAGGGGCAGTCTGGAAACACCATATATTTT. Amino acids: CASSQEGQSGNTIYF. The genes are TRBV4-2 and TRBJ1-3; a weak D match, TRBD1 (5 bases). The germline V gene has CDR1 LGHNA and CDR2 YNFKEQ. The germline V and J ends were trimmed by 3 bases and 1 base, with 10 bases remaining between them. The CDR3 consists of 15 residues.

The chain employs TRBV11-2 and TRBJ1-6, with TRBD1 matching over 9 bases. CDR1 and CDR2 (germline): SGHAT, FQNNGV. The V and J ends lost 7 bases and 11 bases, in that order; junction bases with no gene match: 15. This CDR3 contains 16 residues. Written as DNA, the CDR3 is TGTGCCAGCAAACGAATAACGGGGACAGGGTTGGCACCCCTCCACTTT. The encoded protein is CASKRITGTGLAPLHF.

The gene calls are TRBV20-1 and TRBJ2-1; D not certain. Trimming removed 0 bases from V and 10 bases from J, with 7 bases in between. Germline V gene data show CDR1 as DFQATT and CDR2 as SNEGSKA (reference sequence). The CDR3 totals 11 residues. CDR3 sequence: CSARELQEQFF. The CDR3 DNA follows: TGCAGTGCTAGAGAGTTACAGGAGCAGTTCTTC.

This clone has a single count. This chain uses TRBV6-4 with TRBJ1-2; D is perhaps TRBD1 (6 bases). The CDR3 loop spans 14 amino acids. Germline V CDR1 and CDR2: MRHNA, SNTAGT. Trimming stripped 4 bases from V and 4 bases from J, with 13 bases between. CDR3 region: CASSAATGGYGYTF. CDR3 nucleotides: TGTGCCAGCAGTGCCGCGACAGGCGGCTATGGCTACACCTTC.

This chain connects TRBV27 to TRBJ1-6, with TRBD1 as a possible D gene (5 bases). V was cut by 0 bases and J by 8 bases, with 14 bases left in between. The V gene's germline CDR1 is MNHEY and CDR2 SMNVEV (reference sequence). The CDR3 is 16 residues long. CDR3 region: CASSLSVAGFHSPLHF. DNA for the CDR3: TGTGCCAGCAGTTTATCGGTGGCAGGGTTTCATTCACCCCTCCACTTT.

This chain uses TRBV2 with TRBJ2-3, with no clear D. V lost 1 base and J 2 bases, leaving 10 bases between the germline ends. CDR1 is SNHLY, CDR2 FYNNEI, per germline. This CDR3 is built from 15 residues. CDR3: CASSEDPGVTDTQYF. The CDR3 region has the DNA TGTGCCAGCAGTGAAGACCCCGGAGTCACAGATACGCAGTATTTT.

CDR3 nucleotides: TGTGCCAGCAGCCCCAGACTAGCGGGGGGGCCGACAGATACGCAGTATTTT. Translation gives CASSPRLAGGPTDTQYF. The rearrangement links TRBV11-3 to TRBJ2-3, with TRBD2 matching over 14 bases. J was trimmed by 3 bases and V by 5 bases; bases with no gene match: 7. Germline loops: CDR1 SGHNT, CDR2 YENEEA. The CDR3 covers 17 residues.

This chain connects TRBV2 to TRBJ1-5, with a weak D call TRBD1 (5 bases). The CDR3 runs to 16 residues. Germline V gene sequence: CDR1 SNHLY, CDR2 FYNNEI. Deletions cut 2 bases from V and 4 bases from J, with 15 bases between. The CDR3 here is CASSERVGGANQPQHF. The CDR3 region has the DNA TGTGCCAGCAGTGAAAGGGTAGGAGGGGCGAATCAGCCCCAGCATTTT.